These T cell receptor beta chains were read from a single sample in a study of cytomegalovirus exposure and HLA in healthy donors. Assay: immunoSEQ multiplex PCR; the TCRdb copy retains only in-frame clones and omits some. The sample has about 100,000 clones; about 85% are singletons. The sequenced material came from PBMCs. These receptors were collected from a woman aged 18 to 35 in good health and CMV-seronegative. Each CDR3 is given with its conserved first and last residue. Fields, in order: J gene, V gene, D gene, clone size, CDR3 protein, CDR3 DNA. The D gene is left open where the match is weak. The size of a clone is reported for some rows only, either as once, few or many, or as a class for expanded clones.

TRBJ1-6,TRBV9,.,.,CASSPGSQGFDSPLHF,TGTGCCAGCAGCCCCGGGAGCCAGGGATTTGATTCACCCCTCCACTTT
TRBJ2-1,TRBV4-1,.,.,CASSQGRLGQGFF,TGCGCCAGCAGCCAAGGACGCTTGGGGCAGGGGTTCTTC
TRBJ2-7,TRBV7-9,TRBD1,.,CASSWGPQGIPYEQYF,TGTGCCAGCAGCTGGGGGCCACAGGGGATCCCCTACGAGCAGTACTTC
TRBJ2-7,TRBV6-1,TRBD1,.,CASSEEAPTGGLTYEQYF,TGTGCCAGCAGTGAAGAGGCGCCGACAGGGGGCCTAACCTACGAGCAGTACTTC
TRBJ2-7,TRBV2,.,.,CARTRGQGSYEQYF,TGTGCCAGGACCCGAGGGCAGGGGTCCTACGAGCAGTACTTC
TRBJ1-6,TRBV2,.,.,CASRGDSPLHF,TGTGCCAGCAGGGGAGATTCACCCCTCCACTTT
TRBJ2-1,TRBV2,TRBD1,.,CASSRTGGSYNEQFF,TGTGCCAGCAGCCGGACAGGGGGATCCTACAATGAGCAGTTCTTC
TRBJ1-1,TRBV7-9,TRBD1,.,CASSGTGENTEAFF,TGTGCCAGCAGCGGGACAGGCGAGAACACTGAAGCTTTCTTT
TRBJ1-3,TRBV7-2,TRBD1,few,CASSSASTGVSGNTIYF,TGTGCCAGCAGCTCCGCGTCGACAGGGGTTTCTGGAAACACCATATATTTT
TRBJ1-5,TRBV11-2,.,.,CASSLGQTSNQPQHF,TGTGCCAGCAGCTTAGGACAGACTAGCAATCAGCCCCAGCATTTT
TRBJ2-5,TRBV29-1,TRBD2,.,CSSVLAGGVETQYF,TGCAGCTCGGTACTAGCGGGGGGAGTAGAGACCCAGTACTTC
TRBJ1-1,TRBV6-1,.,.,CASRKAGTTTEAFF,TGTGCCAGTAGGAAGGCAGGGACTACCACTGAAGCTTTCTTT
TRBJ2-7,TRBV28,.,.,CASNLGAVFSNSYEQYF,TGTGCCAGCAACCTAGGAGCAGTTTTTTCCAACTCCTACGAGCAGTACTTC
TRBJ1-1,TRBV28,.,.,CASSFGDLRTEAFF,TGTGCCAGCAGTTTTGGGGACTTACGGACTGAAGCTTTCTTT
TRBJ1-1,TRBV18,TRBD1,.,CASSLTGLEGAFF,TGTGCCAGCTCACTGACAGGGCTCGAGGGGGCTTTCTTT
TRBJ2-3,TRBV10-3,.,.,CAISESMLEQAGSTDTQYF,TGTGCCATCAGTGAGTCGATGCTCGAACAGGCAGGCAGCACAGATACGCAGTATTTT
TRBJ2-5,TRBV5-1,TRBD1,.,CASSLGTGDGETQYF,TGCGCCAGCAGCCTAGGGACAGGGGATGGAGAGACCCAGTACTTC
TRBJ1-5,TRBV27,TRBD1,.,CASSPDRGNQPQHF,TGTGCCAGCAGTCCGGACAGGGGGAATCAGCCCCAGCATTTT
TRBJ2-1,TRBV7-8,.,.,CASSLGAGGLYNEQFF,TGTGCCAGCAGCTTAGGGGCCGGCGGGCTTTACAATGAGCAGTTCTTC
TRBJ2-1,TRBV27,.,.,CASSQDRSSYNEQFF,TGTGCCAGCAGCCAAGATAGAAGCTCCTACAATGAGCAGTTCTTC
TRBJ2-3,TRBV4-1,TRBD1,once,CASSQDWWQGAADTQYF,TGCGCCAGCAGCCAAGATTGGTGGCAGGGGGCGGCAGATACGCAGTATTTT
TRBJ1-2,TRBV6-4,.,.,CASSATGVNGYGYTF,TGTGCCAGCAGCGCAACGGGAGTGAACGGCTATGGCTACACCTTC
TRBJ2-7,TRBV19,.,.,CASSAGTFYEQYF,TGTGCCAGTAGTGCCGGGACTTTCTACGAGCAGTACTTC
TRBJ1-5,TRBV6-6,.,.,CASSSENQPQHF,TGTGCCAGCAGTTCCGAGAATCAGCCCCAGCATTTT
TRBJ1-6,TRBV30,.,.,CAWSALGQGRSPLHF,TGTGCCTGGAGTGCTCTAGGGCAGGGCCGTTCACCCCTCCACTTT
TRBJ1-4,TRBV2,.,.,CASSGMGQLNEKLFF,TGTGCCAGCAGTGGAATGGGACAACTTAATGAAAAACTGTTTTTT
TRBJ2-1,TRBV13,.,once,CASSLQGMAYNEQFF,TGTGCCAGCAGCTTACAGGGGATGGCCTACAATGAGCAGTTCTTC
TRBJ2-7,TRBV2,.,.,CASGGTEWDF,TGTGCCAGCGGGGGGACTGAATGGGACTTC
TRBJ1-1,TRBV15,TRBD1,.,CATSSEQGAVDTEAFF,TGTGCCACCAGCAGCGAACAGGGGGCCGTTGACACTGAAGCTTTCTTT
TRBJ1-2,TRBV7-9,TRBD1,once,CASSPDREVYGYTF,TGTGCCAGCAGCCCCGACAGGGAGGTCTATGGCTACACCTTC
TRBJ2-7,TRBV13,TRBD1,.,CASSSFRDRAIGGENEQYF,TGTGCCAGCAGCTCCTTTCGGGACAGGGCCATAGGGGGGGAGAACGAGCAGTACTTC
TRBJ2-7,TRBV28,TRBD1,.,CASSPTGGAYEQYF,TGTGCCAGCAGCCCTACAGGGGGAGCTTACGAGCAGTACTTC
TRBJ1-1,TRBV7-2,TRBD1,.,CASSLGPRDRGPYTEAFF,TGTGCCAGCAGCTTAGGGCCCCGGGACAGGGGGCCGTACACTGAAGCTTTCTTT
TRBJ1-1,TRBV25-1,.,few,CASSVGLSYAFF,TGTGCCAGCAGTGTTGGGCTCTCATACGCTTTCTTT
TRBJ2-7,TRBV6-1,TRBD1,.,CASNRDSANSYEQYF,TGTGCCAGCAACCGGGACAGCGCGAATTCCTACGAGCAGTACTTC
TRBJ1-4,TRBV11-2,.,once,CASSLGHLNEKLFF,TGTGCCAGCAGCCTGGGACACCTTAATGAAAAACTGTTTTTT
TRBJ2-6,TRBV15,.,.,CATSRDRESGANVLTF,TGTGCCACCAGCAGAGATAGGGAGTCTGGGGCCAACGTCCTGACTTTC
TRBJ2-3,TRBV7-9,TRBD2,once,CASSLDRQRGAYDTQYF,TGTGCCAGCAGCTTAGATCGACAGCGGGGGGCCTATGATACGCAGTATTTT
TRBJ1-1,TRBV7-7,TRBD1,.,CASSAPYYRDRVDLVEAFF,TGTGCCAGCAGCGCACCATATTACCGGGACAGGGTAGATCTCGTTGAAGCTTTCTTT
TRBJ1-5,TRBV27,.,.,CASSGQSNQPQHF,TGTGCCAGCAGTGGGCAGAGCAATCAGCCCCAGCATTTT
TRBJ2-7,TRBV7-3,TRBD1,.,CARRGRPSSYEQYF,TGTGCCAGAAGGGGGCGGCCGAGCTCCTACGAGCAGTACTTC
TRBJ1-2,TRBV2,TRBD1,.,CASSRDSSYGYTF,TGTGCCAGCAGCAGGGACAGCTCATATGGCTACACCTTC
TRBJ2-5,TRBV10-3,TRBD1,.,CAISESRTGRETQYF,TGTGCCATCAGTGAGTCTCGGACAGGTCGAGAGACCCAGTACTTC
TRBJ2-7,TRBV27,TRBD2,.,CASSFPGLGGEQYF,TGTGCCAGCAGTTTCCCGGGACTAGGTGGCGAGCAGTACTTC
TRBJ2-7,TRBV27,TRBD2,.,CASSAGTSGLPYEQYF,TGTGCCAGCAGTGCCGGGACTAGCGGGCTACCGTACGAGCAGTACTTC